The present entry profiles one T cell receptor (beta chain) with its context. The antigen is unknown. Germline-derived CDR1 and CDR2 are DFQATT and SNEGSKA (reference sequence). V lost 0 bases, J lost 6 bases, and 11 bases lay in between. The CDR3 totals 13 residues. These data come from a study of regulatory T cells in long-lasting Graves disease. Study observations and caveats: TCR diversity in persistent Graves' patients was below that of newly diagnosed ones.

As for time point: persistent/refractory GD, antithyroid drugs over 5 years with positive TRAb. There was RNA extracted from PBMCs, and the TCR library was made from it. Arm-PCR of CDR3 regions and iRepertoire HTBI primers were the basis on which TCR beta libraries were built. Each CDR3 protein gets one entry after TCRdb re-called the multiplex PCR reads with MiXCR. The sample consists of about 460,000 distinct CDR3 sequences, approximately 23% of them appearing once. The sample was peripheral blood mononuclear cells (PBMCs), taken when the disease was refractory, from a patient treated with antithyroid drugs. The genes are TRBV20-1 and TRBJ1-2, with D hard to call. This sequence originates from a female donor with Graves disease. The CDR3 DNA follows: TGCAGTGCTAGAGATGGGCCAACAGATGGCTACACCTTC. Protein product: CSARDGPTDGYTF.